This entry is about one T cell receptor (beta chain). Only one count was recorded for this clone. Its antigen remains unidentified. No base qualities exist here, and no much larger clone lies one base off it. Preparation of the library involved the immunoSEQ multiplex PCR assay. Rearranged TCR beta chain sequences were amplified using the hsTCRB Kit according to the manufacturer's protocol. TCRB libraries were sequenced on an Illumina MiSeq. Per the original workflow: Demultiplexing, trimming and gene mapping were performed with the kit vendor's proprietary platform. Imported from immuneACCESS, the table was reduced by TCRdb to in-frame sequences with V and J called. These copies leave out some clones; in studies compared against another copy, an unresolved V gene accounts for under half, and the cause of the remainder is not known. V and J calls and clone size are given by that table; D and trimming were obtained from the DNA. Present in this sample are tens of thousands of clones, roughly 85% of which were seen just once. Around 8% of the sample is held by the ten biggest clonotypes.

The CDR1 and CDR2 encoded by the germline V gene (reference sequence) are LNHDA and SQIVND. The CDR3 runs 14 residues from the cysteine to the phenylalanine. The entry retains the CDR3 DNA only, 42 bases that are in frame from base 1. Trimming costs V 6 bases and J 2 bases, and their ends lie 13 bases apart. This sample was included in a study of a mutant IDH1 vaccine in newly diagnosed glioma (dated by TCRdb to about 2021). Concerning the study at large: Across visits V03 through V10, patients got a total of eight vaccinations, given in weeks 1, 3, 5, 7, 11, 15, 19 and 23. Vaccination started 4-6 weeks after radiotherapy alone, or was given together with temozolomide cycles in the groups whose treatment included chemotherapy. The roughly 33 treated patients were approximately 62% male and around 38% female, with a mean age of around 40 years. Prior to enrollment, standard therapy consisting of radiotherapy alone, temozolomide alone, or radiochemotherapy with temozolomide had been administered to patients, with the combination being received by most patients. Peripheral blood samples were drawn at six visits, namely V03 (baseline), V05, V07, V10, V12 and V13. For exploratory analyses, longitudinal TCRB deep sequencing was carried out in about 26 treated patients wherever samples were available.

Read against the paper, the sample's time point label means: week 11, during vaccination. Each vaccine dose, consisting of 300 ug of a 20-mer mutant IDH1 peptide in Montanide, was administered subcutaneously with topical imiquimod. Newly diagnosed WHO grade 3 or 4 IDH1-mutant astrocytomas showing loss of nuclear ATRX were present in the donors. The samples were drawn from NOA16, a multicentre, single-arm, open-label phase I trial in Germany that tested a mutant IDH1 peptide vaccine in humans for the first time. Genomic DNA for TCRB sequencing was isolated from EDTA blood with the DNeasy Blood and Tissue Kit. Study-wide findings and limitations: No apparent relationship was observed between pseudoprogression and alterations in the top peripheral T cell clonotypes detected by TCRB sequencing. Immune responses induced by the vaccine were seen in over 80% of patients across multiple MHC alleles. PBMC samples for TCRB deep sequencing were selected based on availability. The authors stated that sample limitations prevented analyses of patient blood samples from being reproduced.

The receptor was derived from a middle-aged man with glioma. The chain is made from TRBV19 and TRBJ1-2; TRBD1 is possibly the D segment (5 matching bases). The source material was PBMCs, sampled from a glioma patient whose treatment included an IDH1 peptide vaccine. The CDR3 region: CASSPGAENYGYTF. The DNA reads as follows: TGTGCCAGTAGCCCCGGGGCAGAGAACTATGGCTACACCTTC.